These 3 T cell receptor beta chains were sequenced from one sample in a study of response to subunit inactivated influenza vaccine. TCRdb reprocessed the RT-PCR reads via MiXCR and lists one record per CDR3 protein. The sample has 400,000 to 650,000 distinct CDR3 sequences, more than 7% seen once; the top ten hold around 13%. Specimen: PBMCs from blood, collected around 2 years after vaccination. The receptors derive from a man between 50 and 70 years old who received an inactivated influenza vaccine.

The chain combines TRBV29-1 with TRBJ2-7; 10 bases fit TRBD2. Germline V CDR1 and CDR2: SQVTM, ANQGSEA. This CDR3 has 16 residues. After removal of 2 bases from V and 4 bases from J, the junction contained 11 bases not matched to a gene. The CDR3, as DNA: TGCAGCGTTGAACAGAGGAAGCGGGAGGGCCCTTACGAGCAGTACTTC. It encodes CSVEQRKREGPYEQYF.

In this sample, this clonotype turned up many times. This sequence joins TRBV24-1 and TRBJ2-1; 10 nucleotides agree with TRBD2. CDR1 and CDR2 (germline): KGHDR, SFDVKD. Trimming took 3 bases from V and 2 from J; bases not matched to a gene: 6. The CDR3 has 17 amino acids. CDR3 sequence reads: CATSDPIAGGTYNEQFF. The CDR3 DNA reads TGTGCCACCAGTGATCCGATAGCGGGAGGAACCTACAATGAGCAGTTCTTC.

J is TRBJ2-7 and V is TRBV29-1; 8 positions agree with TRBD2. This CDR3 is 13 amino acids long. V trimming: 6 bases; J trimming: 5 bases; junction bases outside the gene matches: 9. Germline V gene lookup returns CDR1 SQVTM and CDR2 ANQGSEA. The CDR3 DNA reads as TGCAGCGTCTTAGGGGGAGCGGGAGACGAGCAGTACTTC. It codes for CSVLGGAGDEQYF.